This T cell receptor beta chain was documented in a study of blood T cell repertoires in COVID-19. Overall study: Researchers got acute and convalescent COVID-19 samples from the United States, Italy and Spain.

This clone came up once. Trimming shortened V by 4 bases and J by 3 bases, and 11 bases separated the two germline ends. Germline CDR1 is SGHRS and CDR2 is YFSETQ. This CDR3 has 15 amino acids. Method: immunoSEQ multiplex PCR; TCRdb's copy keeps in-frame clones and lacks some. In the table there are 200,000 to 250,000 clones, roughly 87% of which are singletons. The rearrangement uses TRBV5-1 and TRBJ1-6, with D possibly TRBD1 on 5 matching bases. This clonotype was sampled from a young woman with acute COVID-19. Sample: PBMCs or T cells enriched from blood (not recorded which). The CDR3 nucleotides read TGCGCCAGCAGCCCGGGGGAACTCTATAATTCACCCCTCCACTTT. Protein product: CASSPGELYNSPLHF.